This T cell receptor beta chain was obtained from a study of T cells after yellow fever vaccination. Study at large: SMART-Seq v4 Ultra Low Input prepared libraries from low-cell fractions. Study-level results: After the booster, 95% to 98% of CD4 and about nine tenths of CD8 primary-response clones were re-detected. A secondary response was less intense yet reached its peak sooner, at day 5 versus 15.

This clonotype was counted ten times or more. The antigen is undetermined. Germline-derived CDR1 and CDR2 are SGHAT and FQNNGV. CDR3 length equals 19 residues. The ends lost 2 bases at V and 3 bases at J; junction bases unmatched: 14. 5'RACE template switching generated TCR cDNA, adding a universal primer site and UMIs. One entry per CDR3 protein, called by TCRdb with MiXCR from the 5' RACE reads. The sample lists a few hundred thousand distinct CDR3 sequences; around 7.3% were seen once. The sequences come from PBMCs, collected about 49 days after the first yellow fever vaccination. V usage is TRBV11-2 and J usage is TRBJ2-5; 11 bases line up with TRBD2. The receptor's source is a man aged 18 to 30 who received the YFV17D yellow fever vaccine. CDR3 DNA sequence: TGTGCCAGCAGCTTATTTGTCGGATTAGCGGGGGGGTACAAAGAGACCCAGTACTTC. This sequence encodes CASSLFVGLAGGYKETQYF.